A single sample is the source of the 32 T cell receptor beta chains below, sequenced in a study of control samples from healthy donors and cancer patients (dated by TCRdb to the early 2020s). Library preparation used the immunoSEQ multiplex PCR assay. TCRdb re-hosts the immuneACCESS table, in-frame sequences only. Its copies lack some clones; in the studies checked, an unresolved V gene accounts for under half of them, and the cause for the rest is not known. This sample is represented by around 110,000 clones; around nine tenths of them were singletons. The ten largest account for about 2.5% of the sample. The sample consisted of blood. The receptors were sampled from an older woman in good health.

This chain links TRBV7-3 with TRBJ2-2; D is uncertain. The CDR3 totals 15 residues. The V end was cut by 7 bases, the J end by 1 base, with 13 bases between. CDR1 is SGHTA and CDR2 is FQGTGA in the germline V gene. CDR3 amino acids: CASTTAPGNTGELFF. The DNA for the CDR3 is TGTGCCAGCACCACCGCCCCAGGGAACACCGGGGAGCTGTTTTTT.

J is TRBJ2-7 and V is TRBV7-6; D possibly matches TRBD1 or TRBD2 (5 bases each). The CDR3 consists of 14 residues. Trimming removed 4 bases from V and 1 base from J, with 11 bases in between. Germline values: CDR1 SGHVS, CDR2 FNYEAQ. Here the CDR3 reads CASSSGTNSYEQYF. Here the CDR3 DNA reads TGTGCCAGCAGCTCCGGGACGAATTCCTACGAGCAGTACTTC.

This clone is judged large. CDR3 loop: CASSPTGPAEQFF. In DNA form, the CDR3 reads TGCGCCAGCAGCCCGACAGGGCCGGCAGAGCAGTTCTTC. V gene TRBV10-1 combines with J gene TRBJ2-1; TRBD1 agrees at 7 bases. Trimming cost V 6 bases and J 10 bases; bases outside gene matches: 9. The germline V gene has CDR1 WNHNN and CDR2 SYGVQD (reference sequence). This CDR3 is 13 amino acids long.

The chain has TRBV29-1 and TRBJ2-2; 7 bases agree with TRBD1. Unmatched junction bases numbered 0, after V lost 7 bases and J lost 4 bases. This CDR3 comprises 11 residues. Germline loops: CDR1 SQVTM, CDR2 ANQGSEA. The CDR3 sequence: CSAGGTGELFF. The CDR3 DNA follows: TGCAGCGCAGGGGGCACCGGGGAGCTGTTTTTT.

This chain links TRBV7-2 with TRBJ2-7; D remains ambiguous. V lost 8 bases and J lost 6, with 20 bases in between. This CDR3 is built from 14 residues. CDR1 and CDR2 (germline): SGHTA, FQGNSA. The CDR3 sequence: CASRDGPPVSEQYF. CDR3 DNA sequence: TGTGCCAGCCGAGACGGACCTCCGGTCTCCGAGCAGTACTTC.

This sequence joins TRBV2 and TRBJ1-5, with D maybe TRBD1 (6 bases). The germline V and J ends were trimmed by 3 bases and 6 bases, with 15 bases remaining between them. This CDR3 spans 15 amino acids. Germline V gene lookup returns CDR1 SNHLY and CDR2 FYNNEI. The CDR3 DNA follows: TGTGCCAGCAGTGATAACAGGGCATCGGTTCAGCCCCAGCATTTT. Translation: CASSDNRASVQPQHF.

The V and J genes are TRBV4-3 and TRBJ1-3; the D is unclear. V lost 4 bases and J lost 0, with 13 bases in between. The germline gives CDR1 LGHNA, CDR2 YSLEER. The CDR3 is 16 amino acids. The CDR3 loop is CASSPSNWASGNTIYF. DNA for the CDR3: TGCGCCAGCAGCCCGTCAAACTGGGCCTCTGGAAACACCATATATTTT.

The chain joins TRBV21-1 to TRBJ2-1; the DNA was not compared with TRBD2, the D call given in the table. TRBV21-1 is classified as a pseudogene. The CDR3 is 19 residues long. This CDR3 is CASSKARIGGGCSYNEQFF. In DNA form, the CDR3 reads TGTGCCAGCAGCAAAGCGCGGATCGGGGGGGGCTGCTCCTACAATGAGCAGTTCTTC.

This rearrangement joins TRBV6-2 or TRBV6-3 to TRBJ1-5, with D maybe TRBD1 (5 bases). The CDR3 has 15 amino acids. Germline CDR1 is MNHEY and CDR2 is SVGEGT. Trimming stripped 2 bases from V and 5 bases from J, with 13 bases between. The CDR3 loop reads CASSYEGLLYQPQHF. As DNA, the CDR3 is TGTGCCAGCAGTTACGAGGGACTCTTATATCAGCCCCAGCATTTT.

The chain has TRBV7-9 and TRBJ1-2, with no clear D. V was shortened by 1 base and J by 4 bases, with 10 bases between the two germline ends. There are 14 residues in the CDR3. The germline V gene has CDR1 SEHNR and CDR2 FQNEAQ (reference sequence). This chain's CDR3 is CASSLVVPSYGYTF. The DNA for the CDR3 is TGTGCCAGCAGCTTAGTTGTACCGTCCTATGGCTACACCTTC.

This clone has only one observation. This rearrangement joins TRBV21-1 to TRBJ1-2. TRBV21-1 is deemed a pseudogene. The CDR3 is made up of 15 amino acids. This CDR3 reads CASPEGYRANYGYTF. As DNA, the CDR3 is TGTGCCAGCCCGGAGGGGTACCGGGCCAACTATGGCTACACCTTC.

The gene calls are TRBV7-9 and TRBJ2-3, with 12 bases matching TRBD2. The CDR3 has 18 residues. Germline loops: CDR1 SEHNR, CDR2 FQNEAQ (reference sequence). The J segment lost 6 bases and the V segment lost 3 bases, leaving 13 bases of the junction unmatched. The CDR3 DNA follows: TGTGCCAGCAGCTTCACCCCTGCTAGCGGGGGGGTAGGTGATACGCAGTATTTT. It is translated as CASSFTPASGGVGDTQYF.

This chain joins TRBV5-1 and TRBJ1-2; possibly TRBD1 for D (5 bases). V was cut by 4 bases and J by 3 bases, with 13 bases left in between. Germline V CDR1 and CDR2: SGHRS, YFSETQ. The CDR3 sequence is 14 residues long. CDR3 sequence (DNA): TGCGCCAGCAGCCCCCGGGGGTCGGACTATGGCTACACCTTC. Protein: CASSPRGSDYGYTF.

This sequence joins TRBV6-6 and TRBJ2-7; the D call may be TRBD1 or TRBD2 (7 bases each). Germline CDR1 MNHNY, CDR2 SVGAGI (reference sequence). This CDR3 has 14 residues. V lost 3 bases and J 4 bases, leaving 13 bases between the germline ends. In DNA form, the CDR3 reads TGTGCCAGCAGTTATGGCAGGGGGGGTTACGAGCAGTACTTC. Amino acids: CASSYGRGGYEQYF.

The chain joins TRBV5-4 to TRBJ2-1, with 10 nucleotides matching TRBD2. This CDR3 has 16 residues. From germline, CDR1 is SGHNT and CDR2 YYREEE (reference sequence). J was trimmed by 6 bases and V by 1 base; bases with no gene match: 7. CDR3 in DNA: TGTGCCAGCAGCTTGCTCAGCGGGGGGGCAGGCAATGAGCAGTTCTTC. Protein product: CASSLLSGGAGNEQFF.

The gene calls are TRBV7-8 and TRBJ2-5; D might be TRBD2 (7 bases). The CDR3 length is 14 residues. Trimming left V 7 bases short and J 5 bases short, with 17 bases between. Germline assignment: CDR1 SGHVS and CDR2 FQNEAQ. In DNA form, the CDR3 reads TGTGCCAGCACCCGGAGGGGGGGTTTGGAGACCCAGTACTTC. This encodes CASTRRGGLETQYF.

The V call is TRBV14, the J call TRBJ2-5, with D possibly TRBD2 on 5 matching bases. Germline CDR1 reads SGHDN; CDR2 reads FVKESK. This CDR3 spans 12 amino acids. The V gene lost 6 bases and the J gene lost 7 bases, with 12 bases spanning the gap. CDR3 protein: CASSWGDATQYF. Here the CDR3 DNA reads TGTGCCAGCAGTTGGGGAGATGCGACCCAGTACTTC.

The rearrangement uses TRBV6-6 and TRBJ1-3; TRBD1 might be the D (5 bases). The V end was cut by 8 bases, the J end by 5 bases, with 19 bases between. Germline assignment: CDR1 MNHNY and CDR2 SVGAGI (reference sequence). CDR3 length equals 15 residues. In nucleotides, the CDR3 is TGTGCCAGCGGGCAGGGCAATCTTTATAGAAACACCATATATTTT. The encoded protein is CASGQGNLYRNTIYF.

V is TRBV19 and J is TRBJ1-5; possible D gene TRBD1, 5 bases. Germline-derived CDR1 and CDR2 are LNHDA and SQIVND (reference sequence). This CDR3 has 16 residues. V gave up 10 bases and J gave up 3 bases, with 22 bases separating them. The CDR3 is CATNPSFRDLNQPQHF. For the CDR3, the DNA is TGTGCCACTAACCCGTCGTTTCGGGACCTCAATCAGCCCCAGCATTTT.

CDR3: CASSWGDRGNSPLHF. CDR3 in DNA: TGCGCCAGCAGCTGGGGGGACAGGGGCAATTCACCCCTCCACTTT. The rearrangement links TRBV5-1 to TRBJ1-6; the match to TRBD1 covers 10 bases. The junction had 4 bases not matched to a gene; V was cut back by 3 bases and J by 7 bases. The CDR3 length is 15 residues. Per the germline V gene, CDR1 is SGHRS and CDR2 is YFSETQ. Variable domain in full (rest from reference TRBV5-1 and TRBJ1-6): KAGVTQTPRYLIKTRGQQVTLSCSPISGHRSVSWYQQTPGQGLQFLFEYFSETQRNKGNFPGRFSGRQFSNSRSEMNVSTLELGDSALYLCASSWGDRGNSPLHFGNGTRLTVT.

The genes are TRBV7-2 and TRBJ2-2; the match to TRBD2 covers 11 bases. Germline CDR1 SGHTA, CDR2 FQGNSA. V was pared by 1 base and J by 7 bases, with 8 bases of the junction left unmatched. The CDR3 has 17 residues. The CDR3 DNA follows: TGTGCCAGCAGCTTAGATATTAGCGGGGGGGGCCGCGGGGAGCTGTTTTTT. Translation: CASSLDISGGGRGELFF.

The rearrangement links TRBV12-5 to TRBJ1-2; no reliable D call. Germline CDR1 and CDR2: LGHNT and FRNRAP. Trimming took off 10 bases at V and 3 bases at J, with 18 bases between the two ends. The CDR3 consists of 14 residues. CDR3 nucleotide sequence: TGTGCTAAAACTGCCGACCTAGTCTACTATGGCTACACCTTC. Translation gives CAKTADLVYYGYTF.

This clone was detected only a few times. CDR3 coding DNA: TGTGCCACCAGTGATTTTCAGGGGAATGGCTACACCTTC. Its translation is CATSDFQGNGYTF. The rearrangement joins TRBV24-1 to TRBJ1-2; D perhaps matches TRBD1 (6 bases). V was pared by 1 base and J by 6 bases, with 8 bases between. The CDR3 has 13 amino acids. Germline values: CDR1 KGHDR, CDR2 SFDVKD.

The chain has TRBV5-4 and TRBJ2-3; D uncertain. The CDR3 is 11 amino acids. Trimming removed 0 bases at V and 11 bases at J, with 7 bases between. Germline CDR1 and CDR2: SGHNT and YYREEE (reference sequence). The CDR3 DNA is TGTGCCAGCAGCTTGGGAGGTCTGCAGTATTTT. Protein: CASSLGGLQYF. The whole variable domain, filled in from reference TRBV5-4 and TRBJ2-3, reads ETGVTQSPTHLIKTRGQQVTLRCSSQSGHNTVSWYQQALGQGPQFIFQYYREEENGRGNFPPRFSGLQFPNYSSELNVNALELDDSALYLCASSLGGLQYFGPGTRLTVL.

The V gene is TRBV4-1, the J gene TRBJ2-1; 9 nucleotides agree with TRBD2. V gave up 0 bases and J gave up 5 bases; unmatched junction bases: 5. Germline assignment: CDR1 MGHRA and CDR2 YSYEKL. There are 16 residues in the CDR3. The CDR3 region is CASSQDVAGGHNEQFF. CDR3 DNA: TGCGCCAGCAGCCAAGATGTTGCGGGGGGGCACAATGAGCAGTTCTTC.

The chain joins TRBV9 to TRBJ2-7; D unclear. Trimming removed 2 bases at V and 1 base at J, with 13 bases between. Germline V gene sequence: CDR1 SGDLS, CDR2 YYNGEE. This CDR3 is built from 15 residues. As DNA, the CDR3 is TGTGCCAGCAGCGTTCTTCCCGGGTCGTCCTACGAGCAGTACTTC. Residues: CASSVLPGSSYEQYF.

This chain joins TRBV18 and TRBJ2-6; D is possibly TRBD2 (5 bases). The CDR3 is 15 amino acids. The germline gives CDR1 KGHSH, CDR2 LQKENI. With 5 bases removed from V and 2 bases from J, the gap between germline ends came to 10 bases. The CDR3 is CASSAGSAGANVLTF. The DNA of the CDR3 is TGTGCCAGCTCAGCGGGCTCCGCTGGGGCCAACGTCCTGACTTTC.

This chain links TRBV6-5 with TRBJ1-3; 10 bases fit TRBD1. The CDR3 runs to 14 residues. J gave up 5 bases and V 6 bases, and 4 bases lay outside the gene matches. Per germline, CDR1 MNHEY and CDR2 SVGAGI. This CDR3 reads CASRTGGKRNTIYF. CDR3 DNA sequence: TGTGCCAGCAGGACAGGGGGCAAAAGAAACACCATATATTTT.

In its sample, this clone was seen once. V and J are TRBV20-1 and TRBJ2-5; no clear D gene. Per germline, CDR1 DFQATT and CDR2 SNEGSKA (reference sequence). This CDR3 region has 11 residues. With 8 bases removed from V and 1 base from J, the gap between germline ends came to 8 bases. CDR3 amino acids: CSLDFQETQYF. CDR3 bases: TGCAGTTTAGACTTCCAAGAGACCCAGTACTTC.

The chain combines TRBV5-6 with TRBJ1-5; D is possibly TRBD1 (5 bases). Per the germline V gene, CDR1 is SGHDT and CDR2 is YYEEEE. V was shortened by 2 bases and J by 9 bases, with 9 bases between the two germline ends. The CDR3 has 12 residues. In nucleotides, the CDR3 is TGTGCCAGCAGCTTTGGGGGTCTGCCCCAGCATTTT. As protein: CASSFGGLPQHF. The variable domain in full, with the rest retrieved from reference TRBV5-6 and TRBJ1-5, is DAGVTQSPTHLIKTRGQQVTLRCSPKSGHDTVSWYQQALGQGPQFIFQYYEEEERQRGNFPDRFSGHQFPNYSSELNVNALLLGDSALYLCASSFGGLPQHFGDGTRLSIL.

The chain combines TRBV6-5 with TRBJ1-2, with unresolved D. The CDR3 contains 12 residues. V was pared by 2 bases and J by 8 bases, with 9 bases between. Germline-derived CDR1 and CDR2 are MNHEY and SVGAGI. CDR3 protein: CASSYGPNGYTF. In nucleotides, the CDR3 is TGTGCCAGCAGTTACGGTCCAAACGGCTACACCTTC.

As DNA, the CDR3 is TGTGCCAGCAGCTTGGGCACCTTGAACACTGAAGCTTTCTTT. Protein: CASSLGTLNTEAFF. The chain employs TRBV5-8 and TRBJ1-1; D unresolved. With 0 bases removed from V and 0 bases from J, the gap between germline ends came to 6 bases. There are 14 residues in the CDR3. Germline V gives CDR1 SGHTS, CDR2 YDEGEE.